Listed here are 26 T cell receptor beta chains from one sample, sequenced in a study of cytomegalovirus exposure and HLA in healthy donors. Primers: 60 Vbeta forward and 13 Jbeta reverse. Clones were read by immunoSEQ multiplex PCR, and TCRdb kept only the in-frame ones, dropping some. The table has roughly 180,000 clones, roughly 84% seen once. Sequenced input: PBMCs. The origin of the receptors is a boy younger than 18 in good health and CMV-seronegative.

The CDR3 here is CASSDGAGKVAFF. The CDR3 DNA follows: TGTGCCAGCAGTGACGGGGCAGGGAAGGTAGCTTTCTTT. V is TRBV6-4 and J is TRBJ1-1; tentatively, D is TRBD1 (5 bases). Per the germline V gene, CDR1 is MRHNA and CDR2 is SNTAGT. V lost 2 bases to trimming and J lost 10 bases, with 14 bases between them. The CDR3 is 13 amino acids.

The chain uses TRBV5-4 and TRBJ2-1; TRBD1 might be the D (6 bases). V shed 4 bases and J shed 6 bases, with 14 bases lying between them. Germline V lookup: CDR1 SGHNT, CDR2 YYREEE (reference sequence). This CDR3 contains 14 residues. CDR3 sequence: CASSPGADTNEQFF. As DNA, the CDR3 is TGTGCCAGCAGCCCAGGGGCAGATACCAATGAGCAGTTCTTC.

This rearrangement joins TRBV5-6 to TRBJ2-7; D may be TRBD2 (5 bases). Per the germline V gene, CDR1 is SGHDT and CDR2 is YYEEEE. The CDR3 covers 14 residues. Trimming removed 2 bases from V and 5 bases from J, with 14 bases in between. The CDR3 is CASSFPAGGNEQYF. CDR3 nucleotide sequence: TGTGCCAGCAGCTTCCCGGCAGGAGGAAACGAGCAGTACTTC.

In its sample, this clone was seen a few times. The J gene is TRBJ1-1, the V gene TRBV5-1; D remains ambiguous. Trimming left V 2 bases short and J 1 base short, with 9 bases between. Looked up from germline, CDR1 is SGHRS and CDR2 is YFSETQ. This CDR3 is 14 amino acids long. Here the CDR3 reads CASSFTGKNTEAFF. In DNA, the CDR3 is TGCGCCAGCAGCTTCACGGGGAAGAACACTGAAGCTTTCTTT.

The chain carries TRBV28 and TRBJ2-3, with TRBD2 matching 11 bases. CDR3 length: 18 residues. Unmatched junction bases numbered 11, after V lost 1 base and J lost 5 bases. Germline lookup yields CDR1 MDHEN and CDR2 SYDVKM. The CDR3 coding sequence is TGTGCCAGCAGTTTATTCTCCGTAGCGGGAGGGCCAAAAGATACGCAGTATTTT. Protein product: CASSLFSVAGGPKDTQYF. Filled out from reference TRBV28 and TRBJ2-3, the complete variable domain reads DVKVTQSSRYLVKRTGEKVFLECVQDMDHENMFWYRQDPGLGLRLIYFSYDVKMKEKGDIPEGYSVSREKKERFSLILESASTNQTSMYLCASSLFSVAGGPKDTQYFGPGTRLTVL.

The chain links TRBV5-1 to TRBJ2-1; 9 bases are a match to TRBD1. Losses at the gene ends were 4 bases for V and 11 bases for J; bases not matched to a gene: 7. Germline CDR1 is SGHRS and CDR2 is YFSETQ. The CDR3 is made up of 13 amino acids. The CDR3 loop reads CASSLSYRGQQFF. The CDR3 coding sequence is TGCGCCAGCAGCCTGTCTTACAGGGGGCAGCAGTTCTTC.

In nucleotides, the CDR3 is TGCGCCAGCAGCACGGGACAGGGGGCCAACTATGGCTACACCTTC. Translation: CASSTGQGANYGYTF. This chain uses TRBV5-1 with TRBJ1-2, with TRBD1 identical over 12 bases. Germline assignment: CDR1 SGHRS and CDR2 YFSETQ. Trimming cost V 4 bases and J 2 bases; bases outside gene matches: 3. There are 15 residues in the CDR3.

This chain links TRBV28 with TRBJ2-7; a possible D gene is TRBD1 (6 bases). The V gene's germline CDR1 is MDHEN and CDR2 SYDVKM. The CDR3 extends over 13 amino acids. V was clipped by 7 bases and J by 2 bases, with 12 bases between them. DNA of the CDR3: TGTGCCAGCAACATCCAGGGGCCCTACGAGCAGTACTTC. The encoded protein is CASNIQGPYEQYF.

The CDR3 DNA reads TGCAGCTCGACAGGGTTTGAAAACATTCAGTACTTC. Amino acids: CSSTGFENIQYF. This chain connects TRBV29-1 to TRBJ2-4, with 7 bases lining up with TRBD1. The germline gives CDR1 SQVTM, CDR2 ANQGSEA. The CDR3 extends over 12 amino acids. V lost 8 bases and J lost 5; bases outside the gene matches: 6.

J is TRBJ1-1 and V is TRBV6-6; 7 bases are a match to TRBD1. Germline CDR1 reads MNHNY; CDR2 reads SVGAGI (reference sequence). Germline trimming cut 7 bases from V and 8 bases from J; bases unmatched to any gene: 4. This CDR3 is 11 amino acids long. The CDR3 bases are TGTGCCAGCACCCCGGGACAGGAAGCTTTCTTT. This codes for CASTPGQEAFF.

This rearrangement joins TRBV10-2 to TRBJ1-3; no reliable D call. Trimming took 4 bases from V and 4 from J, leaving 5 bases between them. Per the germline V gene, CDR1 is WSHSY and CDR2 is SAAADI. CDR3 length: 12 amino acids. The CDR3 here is CASSVEGNTIYF. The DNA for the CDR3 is TGCGCCAGCAGTGTAGAAGGAAACACCATATATTTT.

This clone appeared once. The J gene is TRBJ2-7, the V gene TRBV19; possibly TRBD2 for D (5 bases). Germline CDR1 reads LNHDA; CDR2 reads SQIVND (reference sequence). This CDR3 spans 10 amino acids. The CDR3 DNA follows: TGTACGGGTCGGGGTTACGAGCAGTACTTC. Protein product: CTGRGYEQYF.

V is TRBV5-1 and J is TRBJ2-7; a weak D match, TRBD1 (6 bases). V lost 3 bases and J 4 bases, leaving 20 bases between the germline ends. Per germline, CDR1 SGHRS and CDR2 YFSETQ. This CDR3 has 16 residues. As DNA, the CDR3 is TGCGCCAGCAGCTCCCCCCCGGACAGCCACAGGTACGAGCAGTACTTC. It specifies CASSSPPDSHRYEQYF.

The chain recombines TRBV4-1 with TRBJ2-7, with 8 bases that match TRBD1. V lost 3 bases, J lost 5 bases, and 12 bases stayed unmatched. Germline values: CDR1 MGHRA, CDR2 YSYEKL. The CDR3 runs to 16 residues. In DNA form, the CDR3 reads TGCGCCAGCAGCCAGGGCCCCCCGGACAGGGCGGACGAGCAGTACTTC. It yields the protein CASSQGPPDRADEQYF.

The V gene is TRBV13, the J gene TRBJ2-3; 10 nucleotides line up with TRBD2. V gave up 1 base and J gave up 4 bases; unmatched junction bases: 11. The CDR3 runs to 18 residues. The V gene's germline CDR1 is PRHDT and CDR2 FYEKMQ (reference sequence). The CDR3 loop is CASSLVSPGTSVPDTQYF. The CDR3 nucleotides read TGTGCCAGCAGCTTAGTCTCACCCGGGACTAGCGTCCCAGATACGCAGTATTTT.

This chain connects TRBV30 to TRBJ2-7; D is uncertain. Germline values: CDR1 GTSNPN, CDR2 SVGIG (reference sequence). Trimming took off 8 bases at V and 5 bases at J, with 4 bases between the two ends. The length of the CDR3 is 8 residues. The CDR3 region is CAVNEQYF. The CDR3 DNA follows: TGTGCCGTTAACGAGCAGTACTTC.

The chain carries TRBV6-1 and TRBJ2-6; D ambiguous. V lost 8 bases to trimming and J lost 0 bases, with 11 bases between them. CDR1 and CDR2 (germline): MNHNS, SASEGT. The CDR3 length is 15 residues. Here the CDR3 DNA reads TGTGCCAGCGCCCCAGAGGCCTCTGGGGCCAACGTCCTGACTTTC. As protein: CASAPEASGANVLTF.

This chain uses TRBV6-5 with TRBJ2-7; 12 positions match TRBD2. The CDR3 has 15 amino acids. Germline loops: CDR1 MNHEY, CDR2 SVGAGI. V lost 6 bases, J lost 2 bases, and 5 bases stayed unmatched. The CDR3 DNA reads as TGTGCCAGCAGACTTGGACTAGCGGGGACCTACGAGCAGTACTTC. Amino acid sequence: CASRLGLAGTYEQYF.

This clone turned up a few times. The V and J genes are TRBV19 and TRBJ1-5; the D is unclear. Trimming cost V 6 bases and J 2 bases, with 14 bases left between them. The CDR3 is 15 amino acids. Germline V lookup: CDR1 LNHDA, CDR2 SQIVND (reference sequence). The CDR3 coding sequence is TGTGCCAGTAGATGGAGCTTTAAGGGCAATCAGCCCCAGCATTTT. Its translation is CASRWSFKGNQPQHF.

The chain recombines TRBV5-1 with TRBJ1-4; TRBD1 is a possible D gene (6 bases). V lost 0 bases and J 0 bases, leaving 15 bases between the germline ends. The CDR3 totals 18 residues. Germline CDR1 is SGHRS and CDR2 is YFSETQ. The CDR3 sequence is CASSLVGADSATNEKLFF. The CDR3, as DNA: TGCGCCAGCAGCTTGGTGGGGGCTGATTCTGCAACTAATGAAAAACTGTTTTTT. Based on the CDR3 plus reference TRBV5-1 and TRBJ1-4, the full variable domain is KAGVTQTPRYLIKTRGQQVTLSCSPISGHRSVSWYQQTPGQGLQFLFEYFSETQRNKGNFPGRFSGRQFSNSRSEMNVSTLELGDSALYLCASSLVGADSATNEKLFFGSGTQLSVL.

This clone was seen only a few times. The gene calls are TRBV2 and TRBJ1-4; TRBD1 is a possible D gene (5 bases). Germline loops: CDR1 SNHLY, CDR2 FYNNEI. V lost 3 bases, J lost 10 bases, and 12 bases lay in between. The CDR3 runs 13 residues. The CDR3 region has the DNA TGTGCCAGCAGTGAGGGGGGGACCGGAAAACTGTTTTTT. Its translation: CASSEGGTGKLFF.

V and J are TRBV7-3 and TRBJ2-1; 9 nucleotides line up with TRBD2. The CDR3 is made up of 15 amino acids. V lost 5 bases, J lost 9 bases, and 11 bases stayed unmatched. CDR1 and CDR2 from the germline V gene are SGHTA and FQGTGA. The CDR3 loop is CASSPDDSGRAEQFF. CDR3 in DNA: TGTGCCAGCAGCCCCGATGATAGCGGGAGAGCTGAGCAGTTCTTC.

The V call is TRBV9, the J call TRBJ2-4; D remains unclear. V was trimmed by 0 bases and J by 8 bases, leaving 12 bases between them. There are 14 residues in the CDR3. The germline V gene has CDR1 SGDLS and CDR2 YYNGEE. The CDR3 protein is CASSVAGSYDIQYF. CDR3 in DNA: TGTGCCAGCAGCGTAGCGGGTAGTTATGACATTCAGTACTTC.

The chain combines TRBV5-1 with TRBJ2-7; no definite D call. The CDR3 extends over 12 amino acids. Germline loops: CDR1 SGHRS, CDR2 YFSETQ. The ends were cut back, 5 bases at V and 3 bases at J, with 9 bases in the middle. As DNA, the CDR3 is TGCGCCAGCAGGTTCGAGAGCTACGAGCAGTACTTC. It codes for CASRFESYEQYF. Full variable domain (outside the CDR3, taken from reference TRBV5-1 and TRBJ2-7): KAGVTQTPRYLIKTRGQQVTLSCSPISGHRSVSWYQQTPGQGLQFLFEYFSETQRNKGNFPGRFSGRQFSNSRSEMNVSTLELGDSALYLCASRFESYEQYFGPGTRLTVT.

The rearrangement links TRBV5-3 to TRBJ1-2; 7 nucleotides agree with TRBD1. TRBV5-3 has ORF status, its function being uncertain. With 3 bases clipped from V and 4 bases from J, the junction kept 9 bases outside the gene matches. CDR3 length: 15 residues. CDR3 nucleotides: TGTGCCAGAAGCTACCTACAGGGGACTTGCTATGGCTACACCTTC. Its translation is CARSYLQGTCYGYTF.

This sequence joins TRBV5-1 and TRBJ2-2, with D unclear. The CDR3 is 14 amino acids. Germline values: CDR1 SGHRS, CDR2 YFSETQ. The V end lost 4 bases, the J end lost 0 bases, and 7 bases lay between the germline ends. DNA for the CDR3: TGCGCCAGCAGCGAGGCTCCGAACACCGGGGAGCTGTTTTTT. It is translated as CASSEAPNTGELFF.